The 29 T cell receptor beta chains reported below all come from one sample, sequenced in a study of blood T cell repertoires in COVID-19. Assay: immunoSEQ multiplex PCR; the TCRdb copy retains only in-frame clones and omits some. The profile shows around 76,000 clones, around 89% of them singletons. Sequencing was done on a sample of peripheral blood. These receptors were taken from a man between 60 and 70 years old with acute or convalescent COVID-19.

V and J are TRBV20-1 and TRBJ1-2, with a tentative D call TRBD1 (5 bases). Germline lookup yields CDR1 DFQATT and CDR2 SNEGSKA (reference sequence). The CDR3 consists of 11 residues. V lost 4 bases to trimming and J lost 7 bases, with 10 bases between them. This CDR3 reads CSATQGSGYTF. The CDR3 DNA follows: TGCAGTGCTACTCAGGGTTCTGGCTACACCTTC.

The genes are TRBV24-1 and TRBJ2-3, with D possibly TRBD1 on 6 matching bases. Germline-derived CDR1 and CDR2 are KGHDR and SFDVKD. CDR3 length: 15 residues. V was shortened by 5 bases and J by 2 bases, with 13 bases between the two germline ends. The CDR3 nucleotides read TGTGCCACCAGTGGCTATACAGGGTACACAGATACGCAGTATTTT. It yields the protein CATSGYTGYTDTQYF.

The CDR3 is CASSLAWGQQPQHF. Here the CDR3 DNA reads TGTGCCAGCAGCTTGGCTTGGGGGCAGCAGCCCCAGCATTTT. The chain employs TRBV5-5 and TRBJ1-5; maybe TRBD1 (6 bases). The CDR3 has 14 residues. The germline V and J ends were trimmed by 0 bases and 7 bases, with 11 bases remaining between them. Germline CDR1 and CDR2: SGHKS and YYEKEE (reference sequence). Full variable domain (rest looked up from reference TRBV5-5 and TRBJ1-5): DAGVTQSPTHLIKTRGQQVTLRCSPISGHKSVSWYQQVLGQGPQFIFQYYEKEERGRGNFPDRFSARQFPNYSSELNVNALLLGDSALYLCASSLAWGQQPQHFGDGTRLSIL.

A remark on this clone: The same CDR3 also results from other DNA sequences found in this sample. The rearrangement links TRBV14 to TRBJ2-1, with D maybe TRBD2 (6 bases). The germline V and J ends were trimmed by 1 base and 9 bases, with 10 bases remaining between them. The V gene's germline CDR1 is SGHDN and CDR2 FVKESK. The CDR3 is 13 amino acids. In DNA, the CDR3 is TGTGCCAGCAGCCAAGCTCTGGGGGGTGAGCAGTTCTTC. Translating it yields CASSQALGGEQFF.

The V and J genes are TRBV5-1 and TRBJ1-2; 10 bases fit TRBD1. The germline gives CDR1 SGHRS, CDR2 YFSETQ. The CDR3 spans 15 residues. V was clipped by 3 bases and J by 2 bases; unmatched bases: 4. The CDR3 spells CASSSQDRGNYGYTF. The CDR3 nucleotides are TGCGCCAGCAGCTCGCAGGACAGGGGGAACTATGGCTACACCTTC.

The chain employs TRBV5-4 and TRBJ1-3, with D possibly matching TRBD1 (5 bases). The CDR3 is 15 residues long. Germline-derived CDR1 and CDR2 are SGHNT and YYREEE (reference sequence). Trimming pared 2 bases from V and 1 base from J, leaving 10 bases between. The CDR3 loop is CASSFGAPSGNTIYF. CDR3 DNA sequence: TGTGCCAGCAGCTTTGGGGCGCCTTCTGGAAACACCATATATTTT.

In nucleotides, the CDR3 is TGCGCCAGCAGCACGGGATCCTACTACGAGCAGTACTTC. Translation: CASSTGSYYEQYF. This rearrangement joins TRBV5-1 to TRBJ2-7; weak D call: TRBD2 (5 bases). This CDR3 spans 13 amino acids. The V end was cut by 4 bases, the J end by 3 bases, with 11 bases between. From germline, CDR1 is SGHRS and CDR2 YFSETQ.

The chain recombines TRBV7-8 with TRBJ2-3, with TRBD2 matching 9 bases. Germline V lookup: CDR1 SGHVS, CDR2 FQNEAQ. Trimming cost V 2 bases and J 5 bases; bases outside gene matches: 14. This CDR3 is built from 18 residues. The CDR3 here is CASSLRGSASGTLDTQYF. CDR3 nucleotides: TGTGCCAGCAGCTTAAGGGGGTCGGCTAGCGGGACCCTAGATACGCAGTATTTT.

The rearrangement uses TRBV5-6 and TRBJ2-4; the D is unclear. The CDR3 spans 17 residues. Germline values: CDR1 SGHDT, CDR2 YYEEEE. Trimming left V 1 base short and J 4 bases short, with 18 bases between. CDR3 coding DNA: TGTGCCAGCAGCTTGAATGTGGGCAGGCCAAATAAAAACATTCAGTACTTC. Its translation is CASSLNVGRPNKNIQYF.

This chain uses TRBV19 with TRBJ1-2; 7 bases align to TRBD1. Germline CDR1 and CDR2: LNHDA and SQIVND (reference sequence). The CDR3 consists of 16 residues. J gave up 8 bases and V 1 base, and 13 bases lay outside the gene matches. CDR3 amino acids: CASSIGGGGGAEGYTF. CDR3 in DNA: TGTGCCAGTAGTATAGGAGGAGGAGGGGGCGCAGAAGGCTACACCTTC.

The rearrangement links TRBV9 to TRBJ2-7, with D maybe TRBD1 (5 bases). The CDR3 loop spans 14 amino acids. V dropped 2 bases and J dropped 2 bases, with 11 bases sitting between them. The V gene's germline CDR1 is SGDLS and CDR2 YYNGEE. In nucleotides, the CDR3 is TGTGCCAGCAGCGTGAAACAGGATACCTACGAGCAGTACTTC. Its translation: CASSVKQDTYEQYF. Complete variable domain (other parts from reference TRBV9 and TRBJ2-7): DSGVTQTPKHLITATGQRVTLRCSPRSGDLSVYWYQQSLDQGLQFLIQYYNGEERAKGNILERFSAQQFPDLHSELNLSSLELGDSALYFCASSVKQDTYEQYFGPGTRLTVT.

The chain recombines TRBV5-1 with TRBJ2-2; 13 nucleotides align to TRBD2. Germline V CDR1 and CDR2: SGHRS, YFSETQ. Unmatched junction bases numbered 6, after V lost 5 bases and J lost 5 bases. The CDR3 length is 16 residues. This CDR3 is CASRRLAGGGTGELFF. The DNA of the CDR3 is TGCGCCAGCAGAAGACTAGCGGGAGGAGGGACCGGGGAGCTGTTTTTT.

The rearrangement uses TRBV20-1 and TRBJ2-5; D remains ambiguous. Trimming stripped 2 bases from V and 1 base from J, with 2 bases between. This CDR3 has 11 residues. Looked up from germline, CDR1 is DFQATT and CDR2 is SNEGSKA (reference sequence). The CDR3 loop reads CSARRQETQYF. The CDR3, as DNA: TGCAGTGCTAGACGCCAAGAGACCCAGTACTTC.

The genes are TRBV2 and TRBJ2-7, with 7 bases matching TRBD1. Germline V gene sequence: CDR1 SNHLY, CDR2 FYNNEI. Unmatched junction bases numbered 9, after V lost 6 bases and J lost 1 base. This CDR3 comprises 15 residues. The CDR3 sequence: CASSASGTVSYEQYF. As DNA, the CDR3 is TGTGCCAGCAGCGCATCCGGGACAGTGTCCTACGAGCAGTACTTC.

This clone was recorded only once. Other DNA sequences in this sample translate to the same CDR3. The DNA of the CDR3 is TGTGCCAGCAGTTTCCCCGGGGGGGCCTACGAGCAGTACTTC. It specifies CASSFPGGAYEQYF. J is TRBJ2-7 and V is TRBV28; 8 bases map to TRBD2. The CDR3 totals 14 residues. Germline V gives CDR1 MDHEN, CDR2 SYDVKM. The J segment lost 2 bases and the V segment lost 3 bases, leaving 3 bases of the junction unmatched.

The chain links TRBV10-3 to TRBJ2-7; 8 bases are a match to TRBD1. The V and J ends lost 6 bases and 7 bases, in that order; junction bases with no gene match: 11. CDR3 length: 14 residues. Germline loops: CDR1 ENHRY, CDR2 SYGVKD. CDR3 bases: TGTGCCATCAGGCCTACAGGGGGTATTTGGGAGCAGTACTTC. This sequence encodes CAIRPTGGIWEQYF.

The V gene is TRBV6-5, the J gene TRBJ1-4; a weak D match, TRBD1 (5 bases). There are 14 residues in the CDR3. The germline gives CDR1 MNHEY, CDR2 SVGAGI. V dropped 10 bases and J dropped 7 bases, with 19 bases sitting between them. CDR3 protein: CATSGGGKGEKLFF. The DNA of the CDR3 is TGTGCCACCTCCGGGGGGGGAAAAGGTGAAAAACTGTTTTTT.

This clone was found a few times. CDR3 region: CASSSLAGGSYEQYF. CDR3 DNA: TGCGCCAGCAGTTCACTAGCGGGAGGCTCCTACGAGCAGTACTTC. The J gene is TRBJ2-7, the V gene TRBV5-1; 12 bases are a match to TRBD2. The CDR3 is made up of 15 amino acids. Germline CDR1 reads SGHRS; CDR2 reads YFSETQ. The ends lost 5 bases at V and 0 bases at J; junction bases unmatched: 3.

The chain has TRBV12-3 or TRBV12-4 and TRBJ1-2; maybe TRBD1 (5 bases). This CDR3 has 13 residues. V lost 6 bases to trimming and J lost 3 bases, with 11 bases between them. The CDR3 loop is CASSFDSDYGYTF. The CDR3, as DNA: TGTGCCAGCAGCTTCGACAGTGACTATGGCTACACCTTC.

The genes are TRBV10-1 and TRBJ1-6; a weak D match, TRBD1 (5 bases). Germline assignment: CDR1 WNHNN and CDR2 SYGVQD (reference sequence). There are 16 residues in the CDR3. Between the trimmed V and J ends, which lost 9 bases and 0 bases, there was a span of 15 bases. In DNA form, the CDR3 reads TGCGCCAGTAGGGACTGCGGTGTCTCCTATAATTCACCCCTCCACTTT. Protein product: CASRDCGVSYNSPLHF.

The rearrangement joins TRBV19 to TRBJ2-2; maybe TRBD2 (5 bases). CDR3 length: 13 amino acids. Germline-derived CDR1 and CDR2 are LNHDA and SQIVND (reference sequence). Trimming took off 4 bases at V and 7 bases at J, with 10 bases between the two ends. CDR3 loop: CASSTDRGGELFF. Here the CDR3 DNA reads TGTGCCAGTAGTACGGATCGGGGCGGGGAGCTGTTTTTT.

The chain has TRBV11-2 and TRBJ2-7, with TRBD2 identical over 14 bases. The CDR3 extends over 14 amino acids. From germline, CDR1 is SGHAT and CDR2 FQNNGV. J was trimmed by 5 bases and V by 5 bases; bases with no gene match: 2. This chain's CDR3 is CASSLGLAGDEQYF. The CDR3, as DNA: TGTGCCAGCAGCCTGGGACTAGCGGGAGACGAGCAGTACTTC.

The DNA of the CDR3 is TGCGCCAGCAGCTTGGCTCCGACAGGGGGAGGCGAGACCCAGTACTTC. It translates to CASSLAPTGGGETQYF. V gene TRBV5-1 combines with J gene TRBJ2-5; 9 bases line up with TRBD1. The CDR3 is 16 amino acids. Trimming removed 0 bases from V and 5 bases from J; junction bases left unmatched: 8. CDR1 and CDR2 from the germline V gene are SGHRS and YFSETQ.

This CDR3 reads CATSGQGSHEQYF. The CDR3 DNA sequence: TGTGCCACCTCCGGACAGGGTAGCCACGAGCAGTACTTC. The chain is built from TRBV24-1 and TRBJ2-7, with TRBD1 identical over 8 bases. Losses at the gene ends were 9 bases for V and 5 bases for J; bases not matched to a gene: 8. From germline, CDR1 is KGHDR and CDR2 SFDVKD. This CDR3 has 13 residues.

CDR3 protein: CAWSVEGAGGSGNTIYF. The CDR3 DNA reads TGTGCCTGGAGTGTTGAGGGTGCGGGCGGCTCTGGAAACACCATATATTTT. The chain carries TRBV30 and TRBJ1-3, with unresolved D. V dropped 0 bases and J dropped 0 bases, with 15 bases sitting between them. CDR1 GTSNPN and CDR2 SVGIG come from the germline V gene (reference sequence). This CDR3 spans 17 amino acids.

J is TRBJ1-1 and V is TRBV6-5; 7 bases are a match to TRBD1. V shed 10 bases, J shed 0 bases, and the junction held 5 bases outside the gene matches. CDR1 MNHEY and CDR2 SVGAGI come from the germline V gene. This CDR3 comprises 13 residues. The CDR3 DNA is TGTGCCACAAACAGGGGAATGAACACTGAAGCTTTCTTT. Protein: CATNRGMNTEAFF.

The chain couples TRBV11-2 to TRBJ1-3; 7 positions agree with TRBD1. The CDR3 has 16 amino acids. V trimming: 1 base; J trimming: 2 bases; junction bases outside the gene matches: 5. Germline V gene lookup returns CDR1 SGHAT and CDR2 FQNNGV. CDR3 nucleotide sequence: TGTGCCAGCAGCTTAGGACAGGGATCGGCTGGAAACACCATATATTTT. Amino acid sequence: CASSLGQGSAGNTIYF. Using reference TRBV11-2 and TRBJ1-3 for the parts outside the CDR3, the full variable domain is EAGVAQSPRYKIIEKRQSVAFWCNPISGHATLYWYQQILGQGPKLLIQFQNNGVVDDSQLPKDRFSAERLKGVDSTLKIQPAKLEDSAVYLCASSLGQGSAGNTIYFGEGSWLTVV.

The chain employs TRBV29-1 and TRBJ1-1, with 7 bases that match TRBD1. Trimming took 8 bases from V and 12 from J; bases not matched to a gene: 15. The V gene's germline CDR1 is SQVTM and CDR2 ANQGSEA. There are 12 residues in the CDR3. CDR3 in DNA: TGCAGCACGGACAGGACAGTTCGGCTCCCTTTCTTT. Translated: CSTDRTVRLPFF. The full variable domain, completed using reference TRBV29-1 and TRBJ1-1, is SAVISQKPSRDICQRGTSLTIQCQVDSQVTMMFWYRQQPGQSLTLIATANQGSEATYESGFVIDKFPISRPNLTFSTLTVSNMSPEDSSIYLCSTDRTVRLPFFGQGTRLTVV.

This chain connects TRBV5-1 to TRBJ2-3; 9 bases align to TRBD2. The CDR3 consists of 16 residues. V dropped 1 base and J dropped 6; count of bases not matched to a gene: 9. Per germline, CDR1 SGHRS and CDR2 YFSETQ. CDR3 DNA sequence: TGCGCCAGCAGCTTGTACGGCGGGGGGGCCGGGGATACGCAGTATTTT. It specifies CASSLYGGGAGDTQYF.